The 30 T cell receptor beta chains below come from one sample, sequenced in a study of blood T cell repertoires in COVID-19. TCRdb keeps only in-frame clones here, not all; method: immunoSEQ multiplex PCR. The sample shows fewer than 110,000 clones, about 87% of them seen only once. Sequencing was done on a sample of peripheral blood. The receptors here all came from a woman aged 25 to 39 with acute or convalescent COVID-19.

V is TRBV6-5 and J is TRBJ2-3, with D possibly TRBD2 on 6 matching bases. CDR1 is MNHEY and CDR2 is SVGAGI in the germline V gene. The CDR3 is made up of 15 amino acids. Trimming removed 5 bases from V and 2 bases from J, with 14 bases in between. The DNA for the CDR3 is TGTGCCAGCAGTCCGCTAGCGTATGACACAGATACGCAGTATTTT. Translated: CASSPLAYDTDTQYF.

The chain has TRBV27 and TRBJ2-3; 7 bases agree with TRBD1. This CDR3 has 16 amino acids. Germline trimming cut 4 bases from V and 0 bases from J; bases unmatched to any gene: 7. In germline, CDR1 is MNHEY, CDR2 SMNVEV (reference sequence). CDR3 DNA: TGTGCCAGCAGTTCCAACTGGGACAGAAGCACAGATACGCAGTATTTT. Translated: CASSSNWDRSTDTQYF.

This chain's CDR3 is CASSFTGDEQYF. The CDR3 nucleotides read TGTGCCAGCAGCTTTACAGGGGACGAGCAGTACTTC. The rearrangement uses TRBV5-5 and TRBJ2-7, with TRBD1 identical over 7 bases. V gave up 2 bases and J gave up 5 bases; unmatched junction bases: 1. Germline CDR1 and CDR2: SGHKS and YYEKEE (reference sequence). This CDR3 contains 12 residues.

Remarks on this clone: The sample has other DNA sequences that encode this CDR3 too. The chain combines TRBV7-9 with TRBJ1-4; 10 bases match TRBD1. Germline V gene sequence: CDR1 SEHNR, CDR2 FQNEAQ (reference sequence). This CDR3 contains 14 residues. The ends lost 5 bases at V and 5 bases at J; junction bases unmatched: 2. CDR3 protein: CASSRDRGNEKLFF. The CDR3 coding sequence is TGTGCCAGCAGCCGGGACAGGGGAAATGAAAAACTGTTTTTT.

This sequence joins TRBV6-5 and TRBJ2-7; 9 bases map to TRBD2. V dropped 8 bases and J dropped 7; count of bases not matched to a gene: 9. The length of the CDR3 is 13 residues. Germline lookup yields CDR1 MNHEY and CDR2 SVGAGI. CDR3 protein: CASVAGATWEQYF. CDR3 DNA sequence: TGTGCCAGCGTAGCGGGGGCCACTTGGGAGCAGTACTTC.

The CDR3: CATGSLAGDGNEQFF. The CDR3 DNA is TGTGCCACCGGGTCTCTAGCGGGGGATGGAAATGAGCAGTTCTTC. V gene TRBV10-3 combines with J gene TRBJ2-1; 10 nucleotides agree with TRBD2. Trimming at V came to 10 bases and at J to 7 bases, leaving 13 bases not matched to a gene. The length of the CDR3 is 15 residues. Germline assignment: CDR1 ENHRY and CDR2 SYGVKD.

V usage is TRBV6-5 and J usage is TRBJ2-7, with a possible D match to TRBD1 (5 bases). Germline V lookup: CDR1 MNHEY, CDR2 SVGAGI. Trimming stripped 8 bases from V and 3 bases from J, with 20 bases between. This CDR3 is built from 15 residues. The CDR3 bases are TGTGCCAGCGCTGGGGCCTTTGCCCGCGGCTACGAGCAGTACTTC. Translating gives CASAGAFARGYEQYF.

The chain couples TRBV10-3 to TRBJ1-2, with TRBD1 identical over 7 bases. The germline V gene encodes CDR1 ENHRY and CDR2 SYGVKD. The junction had 7 bases not matched to a gene; V was cut back by 3 bases and J by 3 bases. The CDR3 spans 15 residues. CDR3: CAISERHQGDYGYTF. The CDR3 nucleotides read TGTGCCATCAGTGAACGACACCAGGGGGACTATGGCTACACCTTC.

The chain links TRBV19 to TRBJ2-1, with TRBD2 matching over 12 bases. Per germline, CDR1 LNHDA and CDR2 SQIVND (reference sequence). The J segment lost 4 bases and the V segment lost 5 bases, leaving 3 bases of the junction unmatched. This CDR3 has 15 amino acids. The CDR3 sequence is CASSPLAGGYNEQFF. In DNA, the CDR3 is TGTGCCAGTAGTCCGCTAGCGGGGGGGTACAATGAGCAGTTCTTC.

The rearrangement joins TRBV11-3 to TRBJ2-1, with D possibly matching TRBD1 (5 bases). Trimming stripped 5 bases from V and 5 bases from J, with 13 bases between. The CDR3 spans 14 residues. Looked up from germline, CDR1 is SGHNT and CDR2 is YENEEA. Written as DNA, the CDR3 is TGTGCCAGCAGCACCCGTTGGGGCGACAATGAGCAGTTCTTC. It encodes CASSTRWGDNEQFF.

This sequence joins TRBV30 and TRBJ1-2; TRBD1 might be the D (6 bases). The CDR3 runs 13 residues. Trimming removed 2 bases at V and 5 bases at J, with 12 bases between. Germline assignment: CDR1 GTSNPN and CDR2 SVGIG (reference sequence). The CDR3 bases are TGTGCCTGGAGTAAGGGGACACGGTATGGCTACACCTTC. Translated: CAWSKGTRYGYTF.

This clone was recorded once. The rearrangement links TRBV7-2 to TRBJ2-7, with TRBD1 as a possible D gene (6 bases). The V end was cut by 5 bases, the J end by 0 bases, with 14 bases between. The length of the CDR3 is 15 residues. Germline loops: CDR1 SGHTA, CDR2 FQGNSA. CDR3 residues: CASSPRTGHSYEQYF. The CDR3, as DNA: TGTGCCAGCAGCCCCCGCACAGGGCACTCCTACGAGCAGTACTTC.

The CDR3 is CASSAFEALTDTQYF. The CDR3 coding sequence is TGTGCCAGCAGCGCTTTTGAGGCGTTAACAGATACGCAGTATTTT. The chain is built from TRBV2 and TRBJ2-3; D is uncertain. V was trimmed by 6 bases and J by 3 bases, leaving 16 bases between them. The CDR3 consists of 15 residues. CDR1 is SNHLY and CDR2 is FYNNEI in the germline V gene.

This rearrangement joins TRBV6-1 to TRBJ2-6, with D tentatively TRBD1 (5 bases). Germline loops: CDR1 MNHNS, CDR2 SASEGT. The V end lost 6 bases, the J end lost 8 bases, and 14 bases lay between the germline ends. This CDR3 has 14 amino acids. This chain's CDR3 is CASRYPDIPNVLTF. In nucleotides, the CDR3 is TGTGCCAGCAGATACCCGGACATCCCCAACGTCCTGACTTTC.

The chain employs TRBV5-1 and TRBJ2-6, with TRBD1 matching over 9 bases. Germline CDR1 is SGHRS and CDR2 is YFSETQ. The CDR3 spans 18 residues. Unmatched junction bases numbered 7, after V lost 3 bases and J lost 0 bases. The CDR3 DNA is TGCGCCAGCAGCTCGGGGGACAGGGAAATCTCTGGGGCCAACGTCCTGACTTTC. Translated, it gives CASSSGDREISGANVLTF.

V gene TRBV5-1 combines with J gene TRBJ2-4, with D perhaps matching TRBD2 (6 bases). The V and J ends lost 0 bases and 0 bases respectively, with 10 bases between them. Germline CDR1 is SGHRS and CDR2 is YFSETQ. The CDR3 sequence is 16 residues long. In DNA form, the CDR3 reads TGCGCCAGCAGCTTGGGGGGAGGATTAGCCAAAAACATTCAGTACTTC. Protein product: CASSLGGGLAKNIQYF.

This clone was observed a single time. V gene TRBV5-8 combines with J gene TRBJ1-2; D is perhaps TRBD1 (5 bases). The V and J ends lost 7 bases and 5 bases respectively, with 6 bases between them. The CDR3 covers 10 residues. Germline assignment: CDR1 SGHTS and CDR2 YDEGEE. This CDR3 reads CASGGYGYTF. The CDR3 nucleotides are TGTGCCAGCGGGGGGTATGGCTACACCTTC.

The V call is TRBV5-8, the J call TRBJ1-2; D ambiguous. The CDR3 is 14 residues long. Per germline, CDR1 SGHTS and CDR2 YDEGEE. Trimming cost V 0 bases and J 4 bases, with 10 bases left between them. DNA of the CDR3: TGTGCCAGCAGCTTGGGTGAGGGCTTCTATGGCTACACCTTC. Encoded protein: CASSLGEGFYGYTF.

Worth noting for this clone: Other DNA sequences from this sample encode an identical CDR3 as well. This sequence joins TRBV18 and TRBJ1-5; 9 bases map to TRBD1. V lost 3 bases to trimming and J lost 2 bases; unmatched junction nucleotides: 2. The CDR3 spans 15 residues. The germline CDR1 and CDR2 sequences are KGHSH and LQKENI. The CDR3 nucleotides read TGTGCCAGCTCACCCGACAGGGGGGGCAATCAGCCCCAGCATTTT. It yields the protein CASSPDRGGNQPQHF.

This chain uses TRBV10-1 with TRBJ2-3, with a tentative D call TRBD1 (6 bases). The germline V gene encodes CDR1 WNHNN and CDR2 SYGVQD (reference sequence). The CDR3 spans 14 residues. V dropped 6 bases and J dropped 0 bases, with 10 bases sitting between them. As DNA, the CDR3 is TGCGCCAGCAGCACAGGGATCAGCACAGATACGCAGTATTTT. Residues: CASSTGISTDTQYF.

Here the CDR3 reads CASSERRQGFTGELFF. Written as DNA, the CDR3 is TGTGCCAGCAGTGAACGCAGGCAGGGTTTCACCGGGGAGCTGTTTTTT. The chain employs TRBV6-1 and TRBJ2-2; possibly TRBD1 for D (5 bases). This CDR3 region has 16 residues. V gave up 2 bases and J gave up 4 bases, with 14 bases separating them. The germline V gene has CDR1 MNHNS and CDR2 SASEGT.

The rearrangement links TRBV20-1 to TRBJ2-7, with D unresolved. Trimming took 4 bases from V and 1 from J, leaving 5 bases between them. The length of the CDR3 is 11 residues. Looked up from germline, CDR1 is DFQATT and CDR2 is SNEGSKA (reference sequence). The CDR3 protein is CSATGSYEQYF. In nucleotides, the CDR3 is TGCAGTGCTACAGGATCCTACGAGCAGTACTTC.

To note about this clone: At one of its ends the junction is not consistent with the germline gene, which may arise from a read error. V gene TRBV18 combines with J gene TRBJ1-2; no firm D call. This CDR3 has 12 amino acids. Germline CDR1 KGHSH, CDR2 LQKENI. The CDR3 protein is CASSTPPLGYTF. CDR3 DNA: TGTGCCAGCTCAACACCCCCTCTCGGCTACACCTTC.

This clone is a singleton in its sample. CDR3 region: CASSPSRTTYEQYF. In DNA, the CDR3 is TGTGCCAGCAGCCCATCAAGGACAACCTACGAGCAGTACTTC. This chain connects TRBV6-5 to TRBJ2-7, with D perhaps matching TRBD1 (5 bases). V gave up 6 bases and J gave up 2 bases, with 14 bases separating them. Germline V gives CDR1 MNHEY, CDR2 SVGAGI. CDR3 size: 14 residues.

The rearrangement uses TRBV28 and TRBJ2-7; TRBD2 agrees at 9 bases. The J segment lost 0 bases and the V segment lost 3 bases, leaving 3 bases of the junction unmatched. There are 15 residues in the CDR3. Germline CDR1 is MDHEN and CDR2 is SYDVKM. The CDR3 DNA is TGTGCCAGCAGTTTCAGCGGGGGGCTCTCCTACGAGCAGTACTTC. Translating it yields CASSFSGGLSYEQYF.

This chain joins TRBV6-6 and TRBJ2-5; D ambiguous. Per the germline V gene, CDR1 is MNHNY and CDR2 is SVGAGI (reference sequence). V was cut by 0 bases and J by 5 bases, with 10 bases left in between. This CDR3 spans 14 amino acids. The CDR3 bases are TGTGCCAGCAGTTACTCGAGCGACGCTGAGACCCAGTACTTC. This codes for CASSYSSDAETQYF.

V gene TRBV5-1 combines with J gene TRBJ1-4; TRBD1 matches 7 bases. With V trimmed by 4 bases and J by 8 bases, 14 bases remained unmatched. Germline CDR1 and CDR2: SGHRS and YFSETQ. The CDR3 is 16 residues long. For the CDR3, the DNA is TGCGCCAGCAGCGGAAGGACAGGCGGAATTAAGGAAAAACTGTTTTTT. Translated: CASSGRTGGIKEKLFF.

The chain joins TRBV12-3 or TRBV12-4 to TRBJ2-7; weak D call: TRBD1 (6 bases). V lost 7 bases, J lost 6 bases, and 16 bases lay in between. There are 13 residues in the CDR3. The CDR3 loop reads CASKPFQGGEQYF. CDR3 nucleotide sequence: TGTGCCAGCAAGCCCTTCCAAGGGGGCGAGCAGTACTTC.

This chain joins TRBV5-4 and TRBJ2-7; TRBD1 agrees at 8 bases. V was clipped by 0 bases and J by 3 bases; unmatched bases: 8. This CDR3 region has 16 residues. The germline V gene has CDR1 SGHNT and CDR2 YYREEE (reference sequence). The CDR3 sequence: CASSLVFGQGHYEQYF. For the CDR3, the DNA is TGTGCCAGCAGCTTGGTTTTTGGACAGGGCCACTACGAGCAGTACTTC.

This clone was seen more than once but under ten times. The V and J genes are TRBV30 and TRBJ1-3, with D maybe TRBD1 (6 bases). The CDR3 totals 14 residues. From germline, CDR1 is GTSNPN and CDR2 SVGIG (reference sequence). The V and J ends lost 4 bases and 2 bases respectively, with 12 bases between them. The CDR3 bases are TGTGCCTGGAACCGACAGGCCGCTGGAAACACCATATATTTT. Its protein product is CAWNRQAAGNTIYF. Filled out from reference TRBV30 and TRBJ1-3, the complete variable domain reads SQTIHQWPATLVQPVGSPLSLECTVEGTSNPNLYWYRQAAGRGLQLLFYSVGIGQISSEVPQNLSASRPQDRQFILSSKKLLLSDSGFYLCAWNRQAAGNTIYFGEGSWLTVV.